This TCR beta chain emerged from a study of T-cell memory formation after mild COVID-19. TCR alpha and TCR beta cDNA libraries carrying sample barcodes and UMIs came from 5'RACE with constant-segment primers. TCRdb itself ran the 5' RACE reads through MiXCR, one entry per CDR3 protein. The sample includes around 33,000 distinct CDR3 sequences, around a fifth of them seen just once. General study points: Specificity for SARS-CoV-2 was not confirmed among the second-wave clones peaking on day 37. Day 15 to 85 contracting clones showed balanced CD4/CD8; later expanders leaned CD4+. Among contracting clones, CD4+ were mainly CM/EM and CD8+ enriched in EMRA.

Trimming removed 7 bases at V and 4 bases at J, with 8 bases between. The CDR3 length is 11 residues. Germline loops: CDR1 SQVTM, CDR2 ANQGSEA. About this clonotype itself: Its antigen is unidentified.

The source material was PBMCs or a T cell subset sorted from them (not recorded which). The source is an adult who had mild COVID-19 (a few samples of this study predate the infection). Cell type and time point are not known. The chain carries TRBV29-1 and TRBJ2-1, with unresolved D. CDR3 amino acids: CSADGYNEQFF. In nucleotides, the CDR3 is TGCAGCGCGGACGGATACAATGAGCAGTTCTTC.